These 2 T cell receptor beta chains originate from one sample sequenced in a study of cytotoxic CD8 clonotypes in ibrutinib-treated CLL. Sequencing was performed with immunoSEQ multiplex PCR; in TCRdb, only in-frame clones are kept and a portion is missing. The sample records approximately 330,000 clones, around four fifths being singletons. Sequenced here: PBMCs, sampled before ibrutinib treatment. The receptors were sampled from a human donor with chronic lymphocytic leukemia.

The V call is TRBV6-5, the J call TRBJ2-3; D is unresolved. The CDR3 loop spans 14 amino acids. The V gene's germline CDR1 is MNHEY and CDR2 SVGAGI. V was clipped by 0 bases and J by 4 bases, with 8 bases between them. As DNA, the CDR3 is TGTGCCAGCAGTTACTCGAGTAAGGCAGATACGCAGTATTTT. This translates into CASSYSSKADTQYF.

V is TRBV28 and J is TRBJ2-7; perhaps TRBD2 as D (5 bases). V was trimmed by 6 bases and J by 2 bases, leaving 11 bases between them. This CDR3 region has 13 residues. The germline V gene encodes CDR1 MDHEN and CDR2 SYDVKM. The chain's CDR3 is CASRNGLAYEQYF. Written as DNA, the CDR3 is TGTGCCAGCAGGAACGGACTTGCCTACGAGCAGTACTTC.